Listed below are T cell receptor beta chains from one sample, sequenced in a study of blood T cell repertoires in COVID-19. Using immunoSEQ multiplex PCR, the repertoire was profiled, and TCRdb retains in-frame clones only, with some absent. Among fewer than 400,000 clones listed, approximately 89% were seen once. Sequencing was performed on PBMCs or T cells enriched from blood (not recorded which). These TCRs come from a man aged 25 to 45 who had recovered from COVID-19. Both conserved end residues are part of each CDR3.

V gene	J gene	CDR3 protein
TRBV13	TRBJ2-3	CASILGRASTDTQYF
TRBV18	TRBJ2-2	CASSSGTGDSTGELFF
TRBV27	TRBJ1-6	CASSLSRQENSPLHF
TRBV14	TRBJ1-6	CASSRKGHGSPLHF
TRBV28	TRBJ1-1	CASSLVGQTEAFF
TRBV6-2/TRBV6-3	TRBJ2-1	CASSYSILAGIDEQFF
TRBV5-1	TRBJ2-2	CASSRRTGVDGELFF
TRBV19	TRBJ2-1	CASSIIGTGRWNEQFF
TRBV3-1/TRBV3-2	TRBJ2-7	CASSQYPGLYEQYF
TRBV28	TRBJ2-3	CASSLLRGGQYF
TRBV7-9	TRBJ1-2	CASSLQGARTYGYTF
TRBV7-6	TRBJ2-3	CATAGVRADTQYF
TRBV10-3	TRBJ1-5	CAISPGFQPQHF
TRBV7-9	TRBJ2-5	CASSPEGRRETQYF
TRBV3-1/TRBV3-2	TRBJ1-3	CASSRGQGHGNTIYF
TRBV28	TRBJ1-2	CASSLWSPYSYGYTF
TRBV18	TRBJ2-5	CASSPPLLQETQYF
TRBV7-8	TRBJ1-6	CASSSGQGHNSPLHF
TRBV15	TRBJ1-6	CATSHGGNRSPLHF
TRBV2	TRBJ2-3	CASSVGSVAGGTDTQYF
TRBV9	TRBJ2-7	CASSLGGSARYYSYEQYF
TRBV30	TRBJ2-7	CAWSPTGTDPYEQYF
TRBV9	TRBJ2-2	CASGGHRNTGELFF
TRBV10-2	TRBJ1-5	CASSVENQPQHF
TRBV6-5	TRBJ2-6	CASSRQSSGANVLTF
TRBV6-5	TRBJ1-2	CASAVGQGNGYTF
TRBV7-9	TRBJ2-3	CASSYEAGEEDTQYF
TRBV19	TRBJ2-5	CASSNELAGGQETQYF
TRBV19	TRBJ2-3	CASSIGGRSLDTQYF
TRBV7-9	TRBJ2-2	CASSLVTVGELFF
TRBV27	TRBJ1-1	CASATYGTANTEAFF
TRBV21-1	TRBJ1-1	CASSRKRRDGSMNTEAFF
TRBV3-1/TRBV3-2	TRBJ2-1	CASSQGGGVYNEQFF
TRBV7-8	TRBJ2-7	CASSLEMTGETYEQYF
TRBV11-3	TRBJ1-4	CASSFRDSHNEKLFF
TRBV2	TRBJ1-6	CASSDSGRGDNSPLHF
TRBV23-1	TRBJ2-7	CASYLNRDRVIYEQYF
TRBV30	TRBJ1-1	CALEPGGTEAFF
TRBV4-2	TRBJ2-3	CASSRRPEAGLGDTQYF
TRBV6-5	TRBJ1-1	CASSYGDRGAEAFF
TRBV6-5	TRBJ1-1	CASIFAGGTNTEAFF
TRBV28	TRBJ1-2	CASSFRGGNYGYTF
TRBV5-1	TRBJ1-3	CASSAAQGTGNTIYF
TRBV5-5	TRBJ2-1	CASSPLSGGDYNEQFF
TRBV10-1	TRBJ1-5	CASRTELSNQPQHF
TRBV6-5	TRBJ1-2	CASSYSSSGARNGYTF
TRBV6-5	TRBJ2-7	CASRPGQWKNREQYF
TRBV5-6	TRBJ1-1	CASTPGGPKNTEAFF
TRBV10-2	TRBJ2-7	CASSDPSLNRQGHGYEQYF
TRBV3-1/TRBV3-2	TRBJ2-7	CASSSYYEQYF
TRBV13	TRBJ2-5	CASSLSARETQYF
TRBV5-1	TRBJ1-3	CASSGTGVSGNTIYF
TRBV7-9	TRBJ2-7	CASSNRDRASEQYF